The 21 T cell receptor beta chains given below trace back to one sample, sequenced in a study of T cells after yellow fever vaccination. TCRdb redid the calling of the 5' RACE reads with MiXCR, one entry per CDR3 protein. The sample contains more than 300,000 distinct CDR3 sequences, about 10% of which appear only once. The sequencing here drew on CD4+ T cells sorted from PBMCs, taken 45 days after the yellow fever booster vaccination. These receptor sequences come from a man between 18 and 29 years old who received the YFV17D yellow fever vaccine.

The CDR3 loop is CASSFQAAQGTQYF. As DNA, the CDR3 is TGTGCCAGCAGTTTCCAGGCGGCCCAGGGGACCCAGTACTTC. The rearrangement links TRBV6-5 to TRBJ2-5; D is perhaps TRBD1 (5 bases). V was cut by 4 bases and J by 7 bases, with 16 bases left in between. The germline gives CDR1 MNHEY, CDR2 SVGAGI. The CDR3 is 14 residues long.

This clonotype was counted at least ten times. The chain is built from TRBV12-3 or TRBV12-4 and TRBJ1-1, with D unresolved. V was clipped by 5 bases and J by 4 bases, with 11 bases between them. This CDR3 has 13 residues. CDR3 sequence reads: CASSNLPGTEAFF. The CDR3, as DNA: TGTGCCAGCAGTAACCTTCCCGGCACTGAAGCTTTCTTT.

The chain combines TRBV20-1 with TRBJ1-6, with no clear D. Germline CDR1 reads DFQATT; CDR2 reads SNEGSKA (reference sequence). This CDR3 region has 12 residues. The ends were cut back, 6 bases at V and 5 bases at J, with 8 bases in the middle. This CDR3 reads CSAERNNSPLHF. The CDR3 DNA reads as TGCAGTGCCGAGCGAAATAATTCACCCCTCCACTTT.

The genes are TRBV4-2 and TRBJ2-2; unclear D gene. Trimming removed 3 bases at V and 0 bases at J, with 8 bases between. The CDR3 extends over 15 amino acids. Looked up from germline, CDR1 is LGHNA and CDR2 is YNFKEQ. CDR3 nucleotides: TGTGCCAGCAGCCATACTTTGGCGAACACCGGGGAGCTGTTTTTT. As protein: CASSHTLANTGELFF.

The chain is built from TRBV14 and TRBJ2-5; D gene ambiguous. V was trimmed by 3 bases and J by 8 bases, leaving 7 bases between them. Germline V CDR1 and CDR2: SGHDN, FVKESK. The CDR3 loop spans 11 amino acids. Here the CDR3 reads CASSHGPTQYF. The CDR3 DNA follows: TGTGCCAGCAGCCATGGCCCCACCCAGTACTTC.

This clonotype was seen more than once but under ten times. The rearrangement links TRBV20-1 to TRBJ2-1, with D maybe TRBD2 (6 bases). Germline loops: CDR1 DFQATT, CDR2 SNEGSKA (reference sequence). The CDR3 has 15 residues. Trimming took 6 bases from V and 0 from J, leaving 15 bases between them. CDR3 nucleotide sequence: TGCAGTGCAACCGGGACCGGGAGCTCCTACAATGAGCAGTTCTTC. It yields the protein CSATGTGSSYNEQFF.

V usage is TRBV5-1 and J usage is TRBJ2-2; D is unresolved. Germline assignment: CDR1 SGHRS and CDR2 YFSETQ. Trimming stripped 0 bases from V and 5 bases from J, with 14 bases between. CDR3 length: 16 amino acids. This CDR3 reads CASSLAGLLQTGELFF. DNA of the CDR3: TGCGCCAGCAGCTTGGCTGGGTTACTCCAAACCGGGGAGCTGTTTTTT.

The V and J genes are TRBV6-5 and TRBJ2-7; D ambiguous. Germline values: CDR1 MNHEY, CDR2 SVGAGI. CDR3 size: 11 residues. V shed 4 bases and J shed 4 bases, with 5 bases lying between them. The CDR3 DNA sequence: TGTGCCAGCAGTTGTCGTTACGAGCAGTACGTC. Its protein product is CASSCRYEQYV.

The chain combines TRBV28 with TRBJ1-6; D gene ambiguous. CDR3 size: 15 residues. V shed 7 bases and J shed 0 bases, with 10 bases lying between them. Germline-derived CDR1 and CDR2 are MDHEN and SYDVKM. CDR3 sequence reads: CASMGVHSYNSPLHF. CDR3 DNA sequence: TGTGCCAGCATGGGCGTTCACTCCTATAATTCACCCCTCCACTTT.

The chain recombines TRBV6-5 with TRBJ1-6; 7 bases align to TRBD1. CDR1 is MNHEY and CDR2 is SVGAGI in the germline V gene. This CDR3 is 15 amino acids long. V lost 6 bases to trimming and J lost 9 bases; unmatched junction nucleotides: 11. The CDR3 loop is CASSRTGQRVSPLHF. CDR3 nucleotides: TGTGCCAGCAGCCGAACGGGACAGCGCGTTTCACCCCTCCACTTT.

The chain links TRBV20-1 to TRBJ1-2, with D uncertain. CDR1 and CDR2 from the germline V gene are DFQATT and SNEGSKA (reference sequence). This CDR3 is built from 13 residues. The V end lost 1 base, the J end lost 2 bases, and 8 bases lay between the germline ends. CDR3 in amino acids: CSARGLVNYGYTF. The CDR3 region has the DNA TGCAGTGCTAGAGGTCTCGTAAACTATGGCTACACCTTC.

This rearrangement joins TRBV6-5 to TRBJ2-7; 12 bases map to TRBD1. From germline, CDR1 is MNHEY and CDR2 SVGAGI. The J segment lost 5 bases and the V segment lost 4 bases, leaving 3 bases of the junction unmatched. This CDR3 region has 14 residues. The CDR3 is CASSSGTGGHEQYV. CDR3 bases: TGTGCCAGCAGTTCCGGGACAGGGGGCCACGAGCAGTACGTC.

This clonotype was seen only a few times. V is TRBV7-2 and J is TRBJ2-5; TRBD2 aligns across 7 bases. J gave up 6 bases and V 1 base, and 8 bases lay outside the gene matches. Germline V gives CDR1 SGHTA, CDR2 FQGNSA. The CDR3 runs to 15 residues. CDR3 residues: CASSLEVAGRQTQYF. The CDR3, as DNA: TGTGCCAGCAGCTTAGAGGTAGCCGGGAGGCAGACCCAGTACTTC.

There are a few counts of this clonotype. Here the CDR3 DNA reads TGTGCCAGCAGTTACTCGACTCCAGAGACCCAGTACTTC. It encodes CASSYSTPETQYF. The chain carries TRBV6-2 or TRBV6-3 and TRBJ2-5; D is uncertain. The CDR3 spans 13 residues. In germline, CDR1 is MNHEY, CDR2 SVGEGT. Trimming shortened V by 0 bases and J by 4 bases, and 6 bases separated the two germline ends.

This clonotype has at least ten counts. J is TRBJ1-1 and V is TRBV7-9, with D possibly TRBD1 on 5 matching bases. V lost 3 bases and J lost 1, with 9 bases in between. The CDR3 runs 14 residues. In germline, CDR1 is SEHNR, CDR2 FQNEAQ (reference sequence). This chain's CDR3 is CASSLNRGNTEAFF. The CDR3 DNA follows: TGTGCCAGCAGCTTGAATAGGGGGAACACTGAAGCTTTCTTT.

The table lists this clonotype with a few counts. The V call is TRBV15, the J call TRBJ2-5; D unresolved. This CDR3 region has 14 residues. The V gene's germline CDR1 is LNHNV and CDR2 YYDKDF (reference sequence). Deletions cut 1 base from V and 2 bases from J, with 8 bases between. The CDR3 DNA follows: TGTGCCACCAGCAGAGGTGGAGCACAAGAGACCCAGTACTTC. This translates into CATSRGGAQETQYF.

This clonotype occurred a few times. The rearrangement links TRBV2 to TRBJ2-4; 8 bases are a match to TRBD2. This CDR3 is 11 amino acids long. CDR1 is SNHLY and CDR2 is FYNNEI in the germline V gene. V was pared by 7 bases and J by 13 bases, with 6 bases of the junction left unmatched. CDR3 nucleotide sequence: TGTGCCAGCAAAGGGAGCGGGGGACAGTACTTC. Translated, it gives CASKGSGGQYF.

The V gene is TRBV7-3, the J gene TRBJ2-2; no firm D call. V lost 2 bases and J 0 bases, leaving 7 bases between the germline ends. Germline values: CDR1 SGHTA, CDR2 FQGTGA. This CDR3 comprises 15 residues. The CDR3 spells CASSLGPANTGELFF. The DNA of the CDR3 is TGTGCCAGCAGCTTAGGCCCGGCGAACACCGGGGAGCTGTTTTTT.

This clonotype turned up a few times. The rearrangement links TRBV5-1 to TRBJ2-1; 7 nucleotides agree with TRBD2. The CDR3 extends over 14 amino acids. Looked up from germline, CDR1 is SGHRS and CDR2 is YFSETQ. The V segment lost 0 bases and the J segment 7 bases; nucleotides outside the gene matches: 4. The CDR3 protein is CASSLGRAGNEQFF. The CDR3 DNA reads TGCGCCAGCAGCTTGGGTCGAGCGGGGAATGAGCAGTTCTTC.

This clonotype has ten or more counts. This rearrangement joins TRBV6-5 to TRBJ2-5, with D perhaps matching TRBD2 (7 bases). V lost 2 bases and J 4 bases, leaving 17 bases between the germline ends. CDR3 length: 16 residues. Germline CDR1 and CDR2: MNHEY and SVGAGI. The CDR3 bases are TGTGCCAGCAGTTACGGGCGGGGGCCAGGTGGAGAGACCCAGTACTTC. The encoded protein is CASSYGRGPGGETQYF.

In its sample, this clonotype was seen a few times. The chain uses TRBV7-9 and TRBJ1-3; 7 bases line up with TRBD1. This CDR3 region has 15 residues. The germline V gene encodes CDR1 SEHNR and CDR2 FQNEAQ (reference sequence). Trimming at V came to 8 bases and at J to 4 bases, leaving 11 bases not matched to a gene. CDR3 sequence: CASLRQGGIGNTIYF. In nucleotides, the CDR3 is TGTGCCAGCCTCCGTCAGGGGGGCATAGGAAACACCATATATTTT.